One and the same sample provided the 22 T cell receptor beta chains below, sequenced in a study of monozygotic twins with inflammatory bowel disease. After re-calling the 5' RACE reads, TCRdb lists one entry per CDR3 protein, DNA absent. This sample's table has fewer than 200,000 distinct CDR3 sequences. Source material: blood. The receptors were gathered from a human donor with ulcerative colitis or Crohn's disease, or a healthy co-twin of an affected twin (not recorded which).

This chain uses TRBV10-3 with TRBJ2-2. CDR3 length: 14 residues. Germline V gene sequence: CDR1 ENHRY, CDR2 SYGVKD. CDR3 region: CAISVNQNTGELFF.

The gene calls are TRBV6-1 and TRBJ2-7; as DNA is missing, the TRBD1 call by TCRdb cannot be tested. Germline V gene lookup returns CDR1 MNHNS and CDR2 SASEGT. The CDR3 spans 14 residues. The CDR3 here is CASSTRDRYYEQYF.

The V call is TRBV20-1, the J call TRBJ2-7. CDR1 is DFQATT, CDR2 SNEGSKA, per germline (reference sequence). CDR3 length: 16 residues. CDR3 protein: CSAKAGDALSSYEQYF.

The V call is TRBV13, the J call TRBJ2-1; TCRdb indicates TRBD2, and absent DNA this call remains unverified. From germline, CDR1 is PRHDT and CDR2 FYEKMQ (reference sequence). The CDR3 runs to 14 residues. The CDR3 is CASRRLAGGHEQFF.

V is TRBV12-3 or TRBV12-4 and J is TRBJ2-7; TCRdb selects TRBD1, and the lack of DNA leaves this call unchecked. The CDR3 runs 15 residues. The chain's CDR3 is CASSETMTGSYEQYF.

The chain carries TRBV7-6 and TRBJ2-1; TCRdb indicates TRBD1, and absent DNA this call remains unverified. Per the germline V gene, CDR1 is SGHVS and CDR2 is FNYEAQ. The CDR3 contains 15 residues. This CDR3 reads CASSPRTGGWNEQFF.

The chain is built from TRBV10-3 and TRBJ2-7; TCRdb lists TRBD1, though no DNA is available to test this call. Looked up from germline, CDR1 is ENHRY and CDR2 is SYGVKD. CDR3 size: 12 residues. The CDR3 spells CAISGPGDEQYF.

The chain's CDR3 is CASSFGDREVYGKFF. The chain has TRBV28 and TRBJ2-1; the TCRdb call, TRBD1, lacks DNA for checking. The germline V gene has CDR1 MDHEN and CDR2 SYDVKM. The CDR3 has 15 residues.

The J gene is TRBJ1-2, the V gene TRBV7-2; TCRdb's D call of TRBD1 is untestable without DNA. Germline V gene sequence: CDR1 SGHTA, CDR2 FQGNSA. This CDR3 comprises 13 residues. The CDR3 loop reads CASSIQGYDGYTF.

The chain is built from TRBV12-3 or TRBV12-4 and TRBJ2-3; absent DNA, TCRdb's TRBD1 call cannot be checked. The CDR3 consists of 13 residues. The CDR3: CASNRGGTDTQYF.

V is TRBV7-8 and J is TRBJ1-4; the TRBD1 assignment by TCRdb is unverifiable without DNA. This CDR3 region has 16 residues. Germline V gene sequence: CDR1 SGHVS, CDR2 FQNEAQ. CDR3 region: CASSPTEPATNEKLFF. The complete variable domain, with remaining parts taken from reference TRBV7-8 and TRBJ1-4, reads GAGVSQSPRYKVAKRGQDVALRCDPISGHVSLFWYQQALGQGPEFLTYFQNEAQLDKSGLPSDRFFAERPEGSVSTLKIQRTQQEDSAVYLCASSPTEPATNEKLFFGSGTQLSVL.

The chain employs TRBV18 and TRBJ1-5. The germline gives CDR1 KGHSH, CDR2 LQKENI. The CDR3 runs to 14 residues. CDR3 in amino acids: CASSRDGVRQPQHF. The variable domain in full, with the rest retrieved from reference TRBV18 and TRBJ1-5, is NAGVMQNPRHLVRRRGQEARLRCSPMKGHSHVYWYRQLPEEGLKFMVYLQKENIIDESGMPKERFSAEFPKEGPSILRIQQVVRGDSAAYFCASSRDGVRQPQHFGDGTRLSIL.

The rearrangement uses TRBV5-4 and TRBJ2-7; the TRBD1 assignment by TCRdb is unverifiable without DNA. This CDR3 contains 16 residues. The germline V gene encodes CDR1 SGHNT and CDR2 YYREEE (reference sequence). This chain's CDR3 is CASSPTPGVSSYEQYF.

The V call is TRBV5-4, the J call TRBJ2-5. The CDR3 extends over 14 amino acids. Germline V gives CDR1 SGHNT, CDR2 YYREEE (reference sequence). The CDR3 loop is CASSLPQTQETQYF.

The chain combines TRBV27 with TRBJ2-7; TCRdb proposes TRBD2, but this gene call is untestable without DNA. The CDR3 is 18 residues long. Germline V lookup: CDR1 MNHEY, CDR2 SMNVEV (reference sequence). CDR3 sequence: CASSPPTSGRDSIHEQYF.

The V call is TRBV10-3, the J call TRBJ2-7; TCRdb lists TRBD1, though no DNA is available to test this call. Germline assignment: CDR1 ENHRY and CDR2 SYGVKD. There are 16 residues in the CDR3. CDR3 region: CAISPQRGQGPYEQYF.

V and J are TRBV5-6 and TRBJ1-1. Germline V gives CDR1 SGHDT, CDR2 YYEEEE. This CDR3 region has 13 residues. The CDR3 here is CASIKVGGTEAFF. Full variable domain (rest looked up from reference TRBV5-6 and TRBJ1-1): DAGVTQSPTHLIKTRGQQVTLRCSPKSGHDTVSWYQQALGQGPQFIFQYYEEEERQRGNFPDRFSGHQFPNYSSELNVNALLLGDSALYLCASIKVGGTEAFFGQGTRLTVV.

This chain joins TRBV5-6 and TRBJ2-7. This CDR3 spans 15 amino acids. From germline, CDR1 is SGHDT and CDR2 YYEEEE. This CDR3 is CASSSTWTLNYEQYF.

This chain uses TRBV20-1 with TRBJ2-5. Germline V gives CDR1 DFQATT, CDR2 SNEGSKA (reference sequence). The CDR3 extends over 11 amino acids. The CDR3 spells CSGQDQETQYF.

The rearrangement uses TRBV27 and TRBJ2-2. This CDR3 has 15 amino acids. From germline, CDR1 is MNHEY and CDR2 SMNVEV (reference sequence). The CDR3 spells CASSFQRPNTGELFF.

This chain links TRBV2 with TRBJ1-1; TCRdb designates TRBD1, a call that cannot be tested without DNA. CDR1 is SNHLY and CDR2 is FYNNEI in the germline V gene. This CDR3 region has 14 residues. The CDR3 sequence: CASSALIGGSEAFF.

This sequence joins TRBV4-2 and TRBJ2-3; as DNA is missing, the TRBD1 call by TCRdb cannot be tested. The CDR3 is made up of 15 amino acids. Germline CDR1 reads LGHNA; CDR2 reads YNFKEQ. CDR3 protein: CASSPGRGGPDTQYF.